This T cell receptor (beta chain) was observed in a study of radiation and T cells in renal cell carcinoma. Study-level findings and limits: Top tumor clonotypes rose in blood 2 weeks post-radiation, then contracted. Baseline intratumoral clonotype presence is unknown without pretreatment biopsies.

This CDR3 region has 15 residues. In germline, CDR1 is MGHRA, CDR2 YSYEKL. Trimming took 1 base from V and 3 from J, leaving 12 bases between them. About this clone itself: Its antigen is unidentified.

The protocol was immunoSEQ multiplex PCR, while the TCRdb copy is restricted to in-frame clones and leaves out a portion. The repertoire holds about 170,000 clones, with about 88% as singletons. As to time point: blood 4 weeks post-SBRT, at nephrectomy. Treatment given: 15 Gy SBRT to primary tumor, nephrectomy 4 weeks later. Nephrectomy followed 15 Gy stereotactic body radiation by 4 weeks. The V call is TRBV4-1, the J call TRBJ1-1, with a tentative D call TRBD1 (5 bases). Material: blood, obtained from a patient whose treatment included radiotherapy and nephrectomy. The source is a woman between 45 and 65 years old with renal cell carcinoma. The CDR3: CASSQVGGGDTEAFF. CDR3 sequence (DNA): TGCGCCAGCAGCCAAGTCGGGGGAGGGGACACTGAAGCTTTCTTT.